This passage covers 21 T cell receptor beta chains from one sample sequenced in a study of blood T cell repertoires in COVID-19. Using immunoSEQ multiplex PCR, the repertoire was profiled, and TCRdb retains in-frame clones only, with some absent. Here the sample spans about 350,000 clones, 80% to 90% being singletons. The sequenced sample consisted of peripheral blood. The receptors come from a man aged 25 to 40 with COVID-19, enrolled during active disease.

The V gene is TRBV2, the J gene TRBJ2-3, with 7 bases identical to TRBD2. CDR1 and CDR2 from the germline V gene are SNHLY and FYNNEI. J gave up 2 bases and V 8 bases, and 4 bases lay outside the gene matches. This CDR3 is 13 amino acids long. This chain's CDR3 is CASLADYTDTQYF. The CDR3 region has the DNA TGTGCCAGCCTAGCGGATTACACAGATACGCAGTATTTT.

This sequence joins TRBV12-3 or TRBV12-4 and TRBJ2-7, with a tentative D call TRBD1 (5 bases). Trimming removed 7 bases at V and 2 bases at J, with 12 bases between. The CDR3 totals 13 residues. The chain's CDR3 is CASILDSAYEQYF. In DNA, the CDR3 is TGTGCCAGCATCCTAGACAGTGCCTACGAGCAGTACTTC.

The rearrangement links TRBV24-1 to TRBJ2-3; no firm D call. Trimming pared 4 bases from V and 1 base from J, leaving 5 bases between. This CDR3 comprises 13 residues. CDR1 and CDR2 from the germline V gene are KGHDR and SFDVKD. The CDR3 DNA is TGTGCCACCAGTGAGGCAGGCACAGATACGCAGTATTTT. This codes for CATSEAGTDTQYF.

DNA for the CDR3: TGTGCCAGCAGCTCTCCGGGGAATGAAAAACTGTTTTTT. Translation: CASSSPGNEKLFF. The rearrangement links TRBV11-3 to TRBJ1-4; D is unclear. Trimming shortened V by 4 bases and J by 5 bases, and 8 bases separated the two germline ends. CDR3 size: 13 residues. Germline values: CDR1 SGHNT, CDR2 YENEEA.

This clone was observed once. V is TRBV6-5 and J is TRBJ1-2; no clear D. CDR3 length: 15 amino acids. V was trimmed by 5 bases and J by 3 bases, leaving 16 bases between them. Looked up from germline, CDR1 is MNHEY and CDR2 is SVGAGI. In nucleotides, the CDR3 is TGTGCCAGCAGTCTCGGTTCGGTTCCGGACTATGGCTACACCTTC. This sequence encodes CASSLGSVPDYGYTF.

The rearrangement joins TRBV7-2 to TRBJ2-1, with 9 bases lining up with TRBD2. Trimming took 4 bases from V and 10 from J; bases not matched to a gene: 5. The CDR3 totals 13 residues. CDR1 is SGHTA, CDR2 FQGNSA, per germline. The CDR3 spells CASSSSGNREQFF. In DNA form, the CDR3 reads TGTGCCAGCAGCTCTAGCGGGAATCGGGAGCAGTTCTTC.

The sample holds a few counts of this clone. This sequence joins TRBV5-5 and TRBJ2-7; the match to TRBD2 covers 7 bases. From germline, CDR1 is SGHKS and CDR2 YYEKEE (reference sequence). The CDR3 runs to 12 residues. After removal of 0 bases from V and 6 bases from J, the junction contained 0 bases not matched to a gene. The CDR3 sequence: CASSLAGGEQYF. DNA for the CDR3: TGTGCCAGCAGCTTGGCGGGGGGCGAGCAGTACTTC.

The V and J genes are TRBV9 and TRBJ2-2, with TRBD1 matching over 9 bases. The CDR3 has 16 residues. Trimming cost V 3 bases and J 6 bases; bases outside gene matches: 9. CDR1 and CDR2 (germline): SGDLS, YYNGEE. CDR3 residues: CASSARQGEDAGELFF. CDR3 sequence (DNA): TGTGCCAGCAGCGCTCGACAGGGGGAGGACGCCGGGGAGCTGTTTTTT.

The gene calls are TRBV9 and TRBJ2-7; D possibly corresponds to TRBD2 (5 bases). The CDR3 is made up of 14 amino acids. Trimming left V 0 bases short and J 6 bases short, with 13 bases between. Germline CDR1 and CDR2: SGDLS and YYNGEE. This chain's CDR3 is CASSVVEGMAEQYF. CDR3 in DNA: TGTGCCAGCAGCGTAGTTGAGGGCATGGCCGAGCAGTACTTC.

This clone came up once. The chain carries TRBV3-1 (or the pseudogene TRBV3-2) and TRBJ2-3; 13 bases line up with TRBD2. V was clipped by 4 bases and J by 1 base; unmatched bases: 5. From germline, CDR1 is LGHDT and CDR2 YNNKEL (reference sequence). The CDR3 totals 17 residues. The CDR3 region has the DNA TGTGCCAGCAGCCGTACCGGGACTAGCGGGGGCACAGATACGCAGTATTTT. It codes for CASSRTGTSGGTDTQYF.

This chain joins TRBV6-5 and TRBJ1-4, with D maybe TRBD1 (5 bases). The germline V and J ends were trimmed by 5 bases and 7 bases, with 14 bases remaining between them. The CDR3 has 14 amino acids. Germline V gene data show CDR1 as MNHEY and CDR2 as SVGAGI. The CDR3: CASSLRPGGEKLFF. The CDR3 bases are TGTGCCAGCAGTCTTCGACCGGGGGGTGAAAAACTGTTTTTT.

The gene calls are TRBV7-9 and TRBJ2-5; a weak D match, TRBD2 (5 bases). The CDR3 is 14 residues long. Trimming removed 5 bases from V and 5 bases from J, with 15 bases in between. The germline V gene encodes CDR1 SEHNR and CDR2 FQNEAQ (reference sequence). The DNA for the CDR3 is TGTGCCAGCAGCCCAGTGGCTAGCTTGGAGACCCAGTACTTC. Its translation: CASSPVASLETQYF.

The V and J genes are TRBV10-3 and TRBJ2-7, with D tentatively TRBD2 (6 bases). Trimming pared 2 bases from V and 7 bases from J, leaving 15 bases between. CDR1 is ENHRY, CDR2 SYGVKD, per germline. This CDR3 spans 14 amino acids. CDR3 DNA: TGTGCCATCAGTGAGCCCTCCTCGGGGGAGGAGCAGTACTTC. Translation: CAISEPSSGEEQYF.

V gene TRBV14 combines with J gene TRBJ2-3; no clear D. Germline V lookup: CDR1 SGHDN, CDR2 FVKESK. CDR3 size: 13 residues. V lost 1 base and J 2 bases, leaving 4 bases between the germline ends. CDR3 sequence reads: CASSQGATDTQYF. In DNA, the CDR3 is TGTGCCAGCAGCCAAGGGGCCACAGATACGCAGTATTTT.

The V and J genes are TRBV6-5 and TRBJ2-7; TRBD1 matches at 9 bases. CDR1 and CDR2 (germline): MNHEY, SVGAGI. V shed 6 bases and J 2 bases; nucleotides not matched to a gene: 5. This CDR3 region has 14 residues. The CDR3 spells CASRRQGGAYEQYF. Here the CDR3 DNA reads TGTGCCAGCAGGAGACAGGGGGGGGCCTACGAGCAGTACTTC.

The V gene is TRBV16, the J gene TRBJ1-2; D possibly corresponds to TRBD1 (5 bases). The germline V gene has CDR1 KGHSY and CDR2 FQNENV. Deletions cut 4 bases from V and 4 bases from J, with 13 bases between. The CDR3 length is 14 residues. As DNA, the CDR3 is TGTGCCAGCAGCCGATCGACAGAAGTCTATGGCTACACCTTC. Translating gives CASSRSTEVYGYTF. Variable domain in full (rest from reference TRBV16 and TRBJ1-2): GEEVAQTPKHLVRGEGQKAKLYCAPIKGHSYVFWYQQVLKNEFKFLISFQNENVFDETGMPKERFSAKCLPNSPCSLEIQATKLEDSAVYFCASSRSTEVYGYTFGSGTRLTVV.

The DNA of the CDR3 is TGTGCCAGCAGCTTTGAGGCCTACGAGCAGTACTTC. It translates to CASSFEAYEQYF. The chain links TRBV5-6 to TRBJ2-7; unclear D gene. Trimming stripped 2 bases from V and 2 bases from J, with 5 bases between. Germline V CDR1 and CDR2: SGHDT, YYEEEE. The CDR3 sequence is 12 residues long. Drawing the rest from reference TRBV5-6 and TRBJ2-7, the complete variable domain is DAGVTQSPTHLIKTRGQQVTLRCSPKSGHDTVSWYQQALGQGPQFIFQYYEEEERQRGNFPDRFSGHQFPNYSSELNVNALLLGDSALYLCASSFEAYEQYFGPGTRLTVT.

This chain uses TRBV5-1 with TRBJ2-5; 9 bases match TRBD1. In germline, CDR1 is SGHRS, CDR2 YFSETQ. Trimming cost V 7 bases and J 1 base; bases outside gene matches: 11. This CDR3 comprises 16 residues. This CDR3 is CASVYLPGQGQETQYF. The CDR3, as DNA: TGCGCCAGCGTTTATCTTCCGGGACAGGGCCAAGAGACCCAGTACTTC.

CDR3 in DNA: TGTGCCAGCAGCTCAAGGACAGCCAATAATTCACCCCTCCACTTT. Protein: CASSSRTANNSPLHF. This chain links TRBV7-2 with TRBJ1-6, with a possible D match to TRBD1 (6 bases). Per the germline V gene, CDR1 is SGHTA and CDR2 is FQGNSA. CDR3 length: 15 residues. V shed 4 bases and J shed 5 bases, with 12 bases lying between them.

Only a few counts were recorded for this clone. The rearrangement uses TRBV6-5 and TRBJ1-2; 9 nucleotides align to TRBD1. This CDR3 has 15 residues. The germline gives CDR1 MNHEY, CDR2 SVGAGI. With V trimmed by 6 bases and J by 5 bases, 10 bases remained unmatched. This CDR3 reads CASRRTGQGSYGYTF. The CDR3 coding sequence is TGTGCCAGCAGACGCACGGGACAGGGAAGTTATGGCTACACCTTC.

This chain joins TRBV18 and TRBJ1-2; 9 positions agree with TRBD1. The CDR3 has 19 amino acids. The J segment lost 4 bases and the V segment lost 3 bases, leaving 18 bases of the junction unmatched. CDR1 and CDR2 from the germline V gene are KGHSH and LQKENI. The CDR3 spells CASSPIRVWTGDRIYGYTF. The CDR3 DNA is TGTGCCAGCTCACCTATCCGAGTCTGGACAGGGGATAGAATCTATGGCTACACCTTC. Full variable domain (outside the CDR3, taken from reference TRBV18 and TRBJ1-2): NAGVMQNPRHLVRRRGQEARLRCSPMKGHSHVYWYRQLPEEGLKFMVYLQKENIIDESGMPKERFSAEFPKEGPSILRIQQVVRGDSAAYFCASSPIRVWTGDRIYGYTFGSGTRLTVV.